This entry concerns a single T cell receptor beta chain. Its antigen is undetermined. This sample was included in a study of healthy donors' naive CD4 and CD8 T cells. In the study overall: For TCR alpha, new primers spanned all functional IMGT alpha genes.

Each TCR library used about 500 ng of total RNA and a linear amplification protocol. Each CDR3 protein is one row after TCRdb ran MiXCR on the reads. The data hold 150,000 to 200,000 distinct CDR3 sequences, with 65% to 80% observed a single time. The germline V and J ends were trimmed by 5 bases and 5 bases, with 15 bases remaining between them. CDR1 and CDR2 from the germline V gene are SGHVS and FQNEAQ. CDR3 size: 14 residues. Study-wide results and caveats: CDR3 charge plus V and J genes appeared to account for roughly 13% of CD4/CD8 variance. Positive CDR3 charge linked to CD4+ cells, negative to CD8+ cells. Chains were not paired, since alpha and beta were sequenced in bulk.

This chain connects TRBV7-8 to TRBJ2-5; D is ambiguous. This TCR came from a pool of human donors in good health; the sample pools cells from several healthy donors. The material sequenced was naive CD4+ and CD8+ T cells sorted from blood, pooled from several donors. CDR3 nucleotides: TGTGCCAGCAGCCCATCAGGTGGGCCCGAGACCCAGTACTTC. Its protein product is CASSPSGGPETQYF.